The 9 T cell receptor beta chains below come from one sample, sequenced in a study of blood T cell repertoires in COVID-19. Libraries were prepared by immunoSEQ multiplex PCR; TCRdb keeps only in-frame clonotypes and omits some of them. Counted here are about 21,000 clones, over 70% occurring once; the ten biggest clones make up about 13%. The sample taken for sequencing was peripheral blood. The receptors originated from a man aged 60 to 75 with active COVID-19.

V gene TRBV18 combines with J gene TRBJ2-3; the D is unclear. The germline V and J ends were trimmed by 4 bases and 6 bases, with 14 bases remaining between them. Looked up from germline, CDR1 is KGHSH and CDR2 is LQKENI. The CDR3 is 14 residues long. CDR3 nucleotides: TGTGCCAGCTCACTGAACTCCGCCTGGGATACGCAGTATTTT. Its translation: CASSLNSAWDTQYF.

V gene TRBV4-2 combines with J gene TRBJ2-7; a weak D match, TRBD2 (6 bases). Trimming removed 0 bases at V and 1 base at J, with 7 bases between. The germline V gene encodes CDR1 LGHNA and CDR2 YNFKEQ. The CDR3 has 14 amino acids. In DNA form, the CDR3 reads TGTGCCAGCAGCCAAGAACTAGCTTCCTACGAGCAGTACTTC. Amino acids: CASSQELASYEQYF.

As DNA, the CDR3 is TGCGCCAGCAGCCAACTGAGACTAGTTCGGGGGGATGAGCAGTTCTTC. This translates into CASSQLRLVRGDEQFF. The V call is TRBV4-1, the J call TRBJ2-1, with 7 bases lining up with TRBD2. V lost 2 bases, J lost 8 bases, and 12 bases stayed unmatched. The V gene's germline CDR1 is MGHRA and CDR2 YSYEKL. This CDR3 spans 16 amino acids.

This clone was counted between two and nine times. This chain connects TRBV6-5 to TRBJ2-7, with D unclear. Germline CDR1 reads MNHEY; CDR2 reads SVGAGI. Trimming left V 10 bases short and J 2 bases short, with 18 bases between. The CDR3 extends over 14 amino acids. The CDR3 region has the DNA TGTGCCACATCCCTCCGAGCCGTCACCTACGAGCAGTACTTC. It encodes CATSLRAVTYEQYF.

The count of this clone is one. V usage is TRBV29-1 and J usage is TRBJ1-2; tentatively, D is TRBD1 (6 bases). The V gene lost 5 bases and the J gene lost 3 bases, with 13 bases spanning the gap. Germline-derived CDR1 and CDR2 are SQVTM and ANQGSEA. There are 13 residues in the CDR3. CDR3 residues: CSVSTGSYYGYTF. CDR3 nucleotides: TGCAGCGTTTCGACAGGTAGCTACTATGGCTACACCTTC. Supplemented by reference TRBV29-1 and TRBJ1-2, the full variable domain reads SAVISQKPSRDICQRGTSLTIQCQVDSQVTMMFWYRQQPGQSLTLIATANQGSEATYESGFVIDKFPISRPNLTFSTLTVSNMSPEDSSIYLCSVSTGSYYGYTFGSGTRLTVV.

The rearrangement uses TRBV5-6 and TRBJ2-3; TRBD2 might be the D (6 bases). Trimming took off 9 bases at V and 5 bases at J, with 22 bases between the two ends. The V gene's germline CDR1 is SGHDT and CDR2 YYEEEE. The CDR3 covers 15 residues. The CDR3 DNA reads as TGTGCCACCAAGCTCGGATCCGGGGGAAGAGATACGCAGTATTTT. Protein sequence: CATKLGSGGRDTQYF.

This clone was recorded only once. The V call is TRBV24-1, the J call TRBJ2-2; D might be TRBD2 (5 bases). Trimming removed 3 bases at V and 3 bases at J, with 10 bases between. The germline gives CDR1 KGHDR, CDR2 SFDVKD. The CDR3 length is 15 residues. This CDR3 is CATSDRPSYTGELFF. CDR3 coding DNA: TGTGCCACCAGTGATAGACCTAGCTACACCGGGGAGCTGTTTTTT.

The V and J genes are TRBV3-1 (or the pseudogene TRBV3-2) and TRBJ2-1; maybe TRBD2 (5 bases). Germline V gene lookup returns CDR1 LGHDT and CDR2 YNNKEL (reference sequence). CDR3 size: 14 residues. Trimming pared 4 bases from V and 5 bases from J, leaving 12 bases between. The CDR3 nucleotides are TGTGCCAGCAGCCCCAGCGAGAGGGACAATGAGCAGTTCTTC. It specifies CASSPSERDNEQFF.

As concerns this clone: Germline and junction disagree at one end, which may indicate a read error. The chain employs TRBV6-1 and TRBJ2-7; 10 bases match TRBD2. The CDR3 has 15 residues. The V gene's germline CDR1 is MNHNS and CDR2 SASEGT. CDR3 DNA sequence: TGTGCCAGCAGTGAAGGGTTGGGACTAGCGTTTCTAAGGGACTTC. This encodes CASSEGLGLAFLRDF.